This record covers a single T cell receptor beta chain. This entry is derived from a study of shared clonotypes between healthy human individuals. The CDR3 runs to 15 residues. Trimming stripped 1 base from V and 0 bases from J, with 10 bases between. Germline-derived CDR1 and CDR2 are MNHNS and SASEGT. The assay was immunoSEQ multiplex PCR, and TCRdb's table has in-frame clones only and misses some. The table includes about 490,000 clones, roughly 80% detected once. The sequencing sample was made of PBMCs. The receptor was isolated from a woman aged 40-49 years in good health. Some clones in this sample may be carry-over from other donors' samples. The rearrangement joins TRBV6-1 to TRBJ2-7, with D uncertain. The DNA of the CDR3 is TGTGCCAGCAGTGAAGATCCCCTGAGCTCCTACGAGCAGTACTTC. The encoded protein is CASSEDPLSSYEQYF.